These 14 T cell receptor beta chains share one sample of origin, sequenced in a study of cytomegalovirus exposure and HLA in healthy donors. The data were produced by immunoSEQ multiplex PCR, yet TCRdb's version contains in-frame clones alone and is incomplete. The sample consists of roughly 84,000 clones, approximately 91% of them appearing once. The sample was PBMCs. The source of these receptors is a man aged 25 to 40 in good health and CMV-seronegative.

Concerning this clone: Other DNA sequences in this sample translate to the same CDR3. V usage is TRBV5-4 and J usage is TRBJ2-7; possibly TRBD2 for D (5 bases). This CDR3 contains 13 residues. Germline values: CDR1 SGHNT, CDR2 YYREEE (reference sequence). The V and J ends lost 1 base and 4 bases respectively, with 9 bases between them. This chain's CDR3 is CASSLPGVYEQYF. The CDR3, as DNA: TGTGCCAGCAGCTTGCCCGGGGTTTACGAGCAGTACTTC.

The V gene is TRBV7-9, the J gene TRBJ2-7; D unclear. This CDR3 comprises 15 residues. CDR1 SEHNR and CDR2 FQNEAQ come from the germline V gene (reference sequence). The V and J ends lost 5 bases and 2 bases respectively, with 16 bases between them. The CDR3 loop reads CASSPSVTVTYEQYF. The CDR3 DNA follows: TGTGCCAGCAGCCCCTCCGTCACAGTGACCTACGAGCAGTACTTC.

This clone came up once. The chain has TRBV14 and TRBJ1-1, with a possible D match to TRBD1 (6 bases). The CDR3 spans 17 residues. In germline, CDR1 is SGHDN, CDR2 FVKESK. V lost 5 bases to trimming and J lost 6 bases, with 25 bases between them. In DNA form, the CDR3 reads TGTGCCAGCAGCGAGACAGGTTACTCTTTTACTAACGCTGAAGCTTTCTTT. Encoded protein: CASSETGYSFTNAEAFF.

As regards this clone: It is likely a read error: a sequence one base away is far more abundant. V gene TRBV6-1 combines with J gene TRBJ2-5, with TRBD2 matching 12 bases. This CDR3 contains 15 residues. The germline gives CDR1 MNHNS, CDR2 SASEGT. J lost 4 bases, V lost 2 bases, and 2 bases had no gene match. This chain's CDR3 is CASSELAGGPETQYF. CDR3 nucleotide sequence: TGTGCCAGCAGTGAACTAGCGGGGGGGCCAGAGACCCAGTACTTC.

This sequence joins TRBV6-5 and TRBJ2-3, with D perhaps TRBD1 (6 bases). The CDR3 loop spans 15 amino acids. Germline V gene sequence: CDR1 MNHEY, CDR2 SVGAGI. Trimming cost V 6 bases and J 0 bases, with 13 bases left between them. DNA for the CDR3: TGTGCCAGCAGACAGGGATATTGGAGCACAGATACGCAGTATTTT. Encoded protein: CASRQGYWSTDTQYF.

The chain uses TRBV14 and TRBJ2-5; TRBD2 is a possible D gene (5 bases). Per germline, CDR1 SGHDN and CDR2 FVKESK. The CDR3 runs 15 residues. Trimming took 0 bases from V and 5 from J, leaving 13 bases between them. The CDR3 sequence: CASSQEGRGVETQYF. The DNA of the CDR3 is TGTGCCAGCAGCCAAGAAGGGAGAGGAGTGGAGACCCAGTACTTC.

This rearrangement joins TRBV12-5 to TRBJ2-3, with D perhaps TRBD2 (7 bases). The germline gives CDR1 LGHNT, CDR2 FRNRAP. The V end lost 1 base, the J end lost 0 bases, and 17 bases lay between the germline ends. The CDR3 has 18 residues. Here the CDR3 reads CASGLAPVRGASTDTQYF. CDR3 bases: TGTGCTAGTGGTTTGGCCCCTGTTCGGGGGGCCAGCACAGATACGCAGTATTTT.

J is TRBJ2-3 and V is TRBV6-6; 7 nucleotides agree with TRBD2. V shed 2 bases and J 5 bases; nucleotides not matched to a gene: 10. CDR1 is MNHNY and CDR2 is SVGAGI in the germline V gene (reference sequence). The CDR3 sequence is 16 residues long. The CDR3 bases are TGTGCCAGCAGTTACCGTGTGGGGGGGGAGGGAGATACGCAGTATTTT. Amino acid sequence: CASSYRVGGEGDTQYF.

This chain joins TRBV5-1 and TRBJ1-1; D is perhaps TRBD1 (6 bases). Trimming pared 0 bases from V and 5 bases from J, leaving 20 bases between. The CDR3 loop spans 17 amino acids. Germline V lookup: CDR1 SGHRS, CDR2 YFSETQ. As DNA, the CDR3 is TGCGCCAGCAGCTTGGCGGGACACCGAGGATCTAGTACTGAAGCTTTCTTT. It encodes CASSLAGHRGSSTEAFF.

V gene TRBV28 combines with J gene TRBJ2-5; TRBD1 aligns across 7 bases. Germline CDR1 MDHEN, CDR2 SYDVKM. V gave up 6 bases and J gave up 2 bases; unmatched junction bases: 9. CDR3 size: 15 residues. The CDR3 loop reads CASSATPRGQETQYF. CDR3 coding DNA: TGTGCCAGCAGCGCGACCCCCAGGGGGCAAGAGACCCAGTACTTC.

J is TRBJ2-5 and V is TRBV5-1; D not certain. The assigned J gene may be wrong: the sequence end matches TRBJ2-7 better. In germline, CDR1 is SGHRS, CDR2 YFSETQ. This CDR3 region has 14 residues. The CDR3 loop reads CASSLALETYEQYF. The CDR3 region has the DNA TGCGCCAGCAGCTTGGCCCTAGAGACCTACGAGCAGTACTTC.

The chain combines TRBV27 with TRBJ2-1; a possible D gene is TRBD2 (6 bases). Trimming removed 6 bases from V and 8 bases from J, with 17 bases in between. The CDR3 consists of 14 residues. Per the germline V gene, CDR1 is MNHEY and CDR2 is SMNVEV (reference sequence). The CDR3 sequence is CASRPRLVGDEQFF. The CDR3 coding sequence is TGTGCCAGCAGACCACGACTAGTCGGTGATGAGCAGTTCTTC.

This chain links TRBV10-2 with TRBJ2-7; 8 bases fit TRBD2. Germline V CDR1 and CDR2: WSHSY, SAAADI. The CDR3 has 16 amino acids. V lost 3 bases and J lost 3; bases outside the gene matches: 10. CDR3 region: CASSDFSRLALYEQYF. As DNA, the CDR3 is TGCGCCAGCAGTGATTTTTCCCGACTAGCGCTCTACGAGCAGTACTTC.

The genes are TRBV4-1 and TRBJ2-2; D gene unclear. Germline V CDR1 and CDR2: MGHRA, YSYEKL. This CDR3 spans 15 amino acids. With 3 bases removed from V and 7 bases from J, the gap between germline ends came to 15 bases. The CDR3 sequence is CASSHVFGENGELFF. The CDR3 DNA reads as TGCGCCAGCAGCCACGTCTTTGGAGAGAACGGGGAGCTGTTTTTT.